This TCR beta chain was sequenced in a study of sequential checkpoint blockade in melanoma (dated by TCRdb to about 2019). Context from the whole study: Patients were assigned by 1:1 randomization to either first-line nivolumab followed by ipilimumab (arm A) or ipilimumab followed by nivolumab (arm B). Both trial sequences were followed by maintenance nivolumab. The paper's findings and limits, for the study overall: Validation of the response-prediction model combining TCR metrics and mutation burden is needed in larger, independent patient cohorts.

As concerns this clone: Which antigen it targets is not known. No much larger clone exists at a distance of one base, and base qualities are not known.

Trimming removed 4 bases from V and 5 bases from J; the gene matches leave 6 bases unexplained. The germline V gene (reference sequence) specifies SEHNR as CDR1 and FQNEAQ as CDR2. The CDR3 goes from the cysteine to the phenylalanine over 15 residues. The read is trimmed to its CDR3 DNA, 45 bases read in frame from base 1. The treatment or condition tag for this specimen amounts to: randomized to nivolumab then ipilimumab (arm A) or the reverse (arm B). No trial patient had received prior DNA-damaging chemotherapy. A FACS Aria II flow cytometer was used to sort live CD3+CD8+ cells that were negative for CD19 and CD56 from thawed PBMCs. CheckMate 064, a randomized, open-label phase II trial of sequential checkpoint blockade, was the source of the samples, all of which came from patients with melanoma. Peripheral blood mononuclear cells were collected by leukapheresis, purified with Ficoll-Paque, and frozen in human serum with approximately 10% DMSO. Purity of sorted blood CD3+CD8+ cells was verified at >98% immediately after sorting, followed by DNA extraction.

The immunoSEQ Assay was used to immunosequence TCRbeta CDR3 regions from genomic DNA. Before high-throughput sequencing, the genomic DNA was amplified using bias-controlled multiplex PCR. Processing in the source paper ran as follows. To quantify the absolute abundance of each unique TCRbeta CDR3 region, the sequences were collapsed and filtered. Clonality, defined as 1 minus Pielou's evenness, was calculated using only productive rearrangements. Clones with significantly greater frequencies in on-treatment versus baseline samples were identified using a previously published method. The table comes from immuneACCESS by way of TCRdb, which keeps in-frame sequences with V and J called. Part of the clones is missing from these tables; in studies checked, under half for an unresolved V gene and the rest for unknown reasons. That table supplies the V and J calls and clone size; D and trimming were determined from the DNA. The sample table records roughly 18,000 clones; 60% to 80% of these occur just once. Roughly 35% of the sample rests with the top ten.

Source: CD8+ T cells sorted from blood (inferred from file names), taken from a patient given nivolumab and ipilimumab in sequence. The chain links TRBV7-9 with TRBJ2-5, with TRBD2 identical over 11 junction bases. This TCR was recovered from a human donor with melanoma. Here the CDR3 is given as CASSSLAGGDETQYF. The sequenced DNA is TGTGCCAGCAGCTCCTTAGCGGGAGGGGATGAGACCCAGTACTTC.